The rows below give T cell receptor beta chains drawn from one sample of a study of cytomegalovirus exposure and HLA in healthy donors. Sequencing was performed with immunoSEQ multiplex PCR; in TCRdb, only in-frame clones are kept and a portion is missing. Of some 170,000 clones listed, about four fifths are singletons. Sequencing used PBMCs. Every receptor here comes from a girl aged 5 to 17 in good health and CMV-seropositive. The CDR3 runs from the conserved cysteine through the conserved F or W. Each record gives: D gene, clone size, J gene, V gene, CDR3 protein, CDR3 DNA. A D gene is named only where the DNA matches it firmly. Rows may omit the clone size; those that give it use once, few, many or a size class.

D: TRBD2; size: .; J: TRBJ2-7; V: TRBV5-1; CDR3: CASSLDPAGSPGQYF; DNA: TGCGCCAGCAGCTTGGATCCAGCGGGATCCCCGGGGCAGTACTTC
D: .; size: .; J: TRBJ2-3; V: TRBV6-1; CDR3: CASSARRAGSFTDTQYF; DNA: TGTGCCAGCAGTGCACGGAGGGCGGGAAGCTTCACAGATACGCAGTATTTT
D: .; size: .; J: TRBJ1-1; V: TRBV14; CDR3: CASSPDWDHPLNTEAFF; DNA: TGTGCCAGCAGCCCGGACTGGGATCATCCCTTGAACACTGAAGCTTTCTTT
D: .; size: .; J: TRBJ2-5; V: TRBV20-1; CDR3: CSARDRRAQYF; DNA: TGCAGTGCTAGAGATAGGAGGGCCCAGTACTTC
D: .; size: .; J: TRBJ1-2; V: TRBV30; CDR3: CAWSVSVISDGYTF; DNA: TGTGCCTGGAGTGTTAGTGTCATCTCGGATGGCTACACCTTC
D: .; size: .; J: TRBJ1-2; V: TRBV6-1; CDR3: CASNDQGWNGYTF; DNA: TGTGCCAGCAATGATCAGGGATGGAATGGCTACACCTTC
D: .; size: .; J: TRBJ1-1; V: TRBV4-1; CDR3: CASSQDIGDTEAFF; DNA: TGCGCCAGCAGCCAAGATATCGGGGACACTGAAGCTTTCTTT
D: .; size: .; J: TRBJ1-5; V: TRBV29-1; CDR3: CSVGGVNQPQHF; DNA: TGCAGCGTTGGGGGGGTCAACCAGCCCCAGCATTTT
D: .; size: many; J: TRBJ1-1; V: TRBV6-5; CDR3: CASSENRFFTEAFF; DNA: TGTGCCAGCAGTGAGAACAGGTTCTTTACTGAAGCTTTCTTT
D: TRBD1; size: .; J: TRBJ2-1; V: TRBV6-1; CDR3: CASPRDRGLRDEQFF; DNA: TGTGCCAGTCCCCGGGACAGGGGGCTGAGGGATGAGCAGTTCTTC
D: TRBD1; size: .; J: TRBJ2-5; V: TRBV30; CDR3: CACFVGQAEETQYF; DNA: TGTGCCTGCTTTGTCGGACAGGCCGAGGAGACCCAGTACTTC
D: TRBD2; size: .; J: TRBJ2-1; V: TRBV5-1; CDR3: CASSLVRREIEQFF; DNA: TGCGCCAGCAGCTTGGTGCGGCGGGAGATTGAGCAGTTCTTC
D: TRBD1; size: .; J: TRBJ1-1; V: TRBV13; CDR3: CASSLRTGGLNTEAFF; DNA: TGTGCCAGCAGCTTACGAACAGGGGGTTTGAACACTGAAGCTTTCTTT
D: .; size: .; J: TRBJ1-2; V: TRBV25-1; CDR3: CASSDLSGPLSGGYTF; DNA: TGTGCCAGCAGTGATCTAAGTGGGCCCCTAAGTGGGGGCTACACCTTC
D: TRBD2; size: .; J: TRBJ2-7; V: TRBV10-2; CDR3: CATRQREWWEQYF; DNA: TGCGCCACCCGACAGCGGGAATGGTGGGAGCAGTACTTC
D: .; size: .; J: TRBJ2-2; V: TRBV6-5; CDR3: CASRTVANTGELFF; DNA: TGTGCCAGCAGGACAGTTGCGAACACCGGGGAGCTGTTTTTT
D: .; size: once; J: TRBJ2-5; V: TRBV18; CDR3: CASSPPGGTETQYF; DNA: TGTGCCAGCTCACCACCGGGCGGGACGGAGACCCAGTACTTC
D: .; size: .; J: TRBJ2-7; V: TRBV27; CDR3: CASSLSWVGDYEQYF; DNA: TGTGCCAGCAGTTTAAGTTGGGTCGGGGACTACGAGCAGTACTTC
D: .; size: .; J: TRBJ1-5; V: TRBV7-9; CDR3: CSSSQGGSNQPQHF; DNA: TGTTCCAGCAGCCAAGGGGGTAGCAATCAGCCCCAGCATTTT
D: .; size: once; J: TRBJ2-7; V: TRBV27; CDR3: CASSLQAGQVATYEQYF; DNA: TGTGCCAGCAGTTTACAGGCGGGGCAGGTAGCCACCTACGAGCAGTACTTC
D: TRBD1; size: .; J: TRBJ2-7; V: TRBV27; CDR3: CASSIRGQVYEQYF; DNA: TGTGCCAGCAGTATCAGGGGACAGGTCTACGAGCAGTACTTC
D: .; size: .; J: TRBJ2-5; V: TRBV13; CDR3: CASSLVGRETQYF; DNA: TGTGCCAGCAGCTTAGTAGGCAGGGAGACCCAGTACTTC
D: TRBD2; size: .; J: TRBJ2-5; V: TRBV9; CDR3: CASGPGLDLRETQYF; DNA: TGTGCCAGCGGTCCGGGACTAGATTTAAGAGAGACCCAGTACTTC
D: .; size: .; J: TRBJ2-1; V: TRBV5-1; CDR3: CASSSGGISYNEQFF; DNA: TGCGCCAGCAGCTCCGGGGGTATATCCTACAATGAGCAGTTCTTC
D: .; size: .; J: TRBJ2-1; V: TRBV5-5; CDR3: CASSSLSSYNEQFF; DNA: TGTGCCAGCAGCTCGCTAAGCTCCTACAATGAGCAGTTCTTC
D: .; size: .; J: TRBJ1-1; V: TRBV14; CDR3: CASSQGSGTEAFF; DNA: TGTGCCAGCAGCCAAGGCTCCGGCACTGAAGCTTTCTTT
D: TRBD1; size: .; J: TRBJ2-7; V: TRBV19; CDR3: CASTLTGGAYEQYF; DNA: TGTGCCAGTACCCTAACAGGGGGCGCCTACGAGCAGTACTTC
D: TRBD2; size: .; J: TRBJ2-1; V: TRBV6-1; CDR3: CASSGGLAEHNEQFF; DNA: TGTGCCAGCAGTGGGGGACTAGCGGAGCACAATGAGCAGTTCTTC
D: .; size: .; J: TRBJ2-1; V: TRBV9; CDR3: CASSPWTLGDEQFF; DNA: TGTGCCAGCAGCCCATGGACTCTTGGCGATGAGCAGTTCTTC
D: TRBD2; size: .; J: TRBJ2-1; V: TRBV5-1; CDR3: CASSLAASGRGDEQFF; DNA: TGCGCCAGCAGCTTGGCAGCTAGCGGGAGGGGTGATGAGCAGTTCTTC
D: .; size: .; J: TRBJ1-5; V: TRBV9; CDR3: CASSTGRPNQPQHF; DNA: TGTGCCAGCAGCACAGGGCGCCCCAATCAGCCCCAGCATTTT
D: TRBD1; size: once; J: TRBJ1-4; V: TRBV2; CDR3: CASSGQGIREKLFF; DNA: TGTGCCAGCAGTGGACAGGGGATAAGGGAAAAACTGTTTTTT
D: .; size: .; J: TRBJ1-3; V: TRBV7-2; CDR3: CASSLARSGNTIYF; DNA: TGTGCCAGCAGCTTAGCTAGATCTGGAAACACCATATATTTT
D: .; size: .; J: TRBJ2-3; V: TRBV21-1; CDR3: CASSEEPGLVADTQYF; DNA: TGTGCCAGCAGCGAAGAACCGGGACTAGTCGCAGATACGCAGTATTTT
D: TRBD1; size: .; J: TRBJ1-2; V: TRBV27; CDR3: CASTQEDRGIGGYTF; DNA: TGTGCCAGCACCCAAGAAGACAGGGGCATAGGTGGCTACACCTTC
D: TRBD1; size: .; J: TRBJ2-7; V: TRBV7-2; CDR3: CASSLAPNHRDRLYEQYF; DNA: TGTGCCAGCAGCTTAGCCCCGAACCACCGGGACAGGCTCTACGAGCAGTACTTC
D: TRBD1; size: .; J: TRBJ1-1; V: TRBV30; CDR3: CAWSDRGSGTEAFF; DNA: TGTGCCTGGAGTGACAGGGGTTCGGGCACTGAAGCTTTCTTT
D: .; size: .; J: TRBJ1-2; V: TRBV28; CDR3: CASSGGPRYYGYTF; DNA: TGTGCCAGCAGTGGAGGGCCGCGCTACTATGGCTACACCTTC
D: .; size: .; J: TRBJ1-1; V: TRBV5-4; CDR3: CASSSLKDSNYEAFF; DNA: TGTGCCAGCAGTTCCCTCAAGGACAGTAACTATGAAGCTTTCTTT
D: .; size: .; J: TRBJ1-1; V: TRBV6-1; CDR3: CASSEEGTLNLMNTEAFF; DNA: TGTGCCAGCAGTGAAGAGGGGACACTGAACCTTATGAACACTGAAGCTTTCTTT
D: TRBD2; size: .; J: TRBJ2-3; V: TRBV28; CDR3: CASSPGLAGLRPEKTSTDTQYF; DNA: TGTGCCAGCAGTCCGGGACTAGCGGGACTCCGGCCCGAGAAGACTAGCACAGATACGCAGTATTTT
D: TRBD1; size: .; J: TRBJ2-7; V: TRBV11-2; CDR3: CASSLHGQGYEQYF; DNA: TGTGCCAGCAGCTTACATGGACAGGGCTACGAGCAGTACTTC
D: TRBD2; size: .; J: TRBJ2-1; V: TRBV7-9; CDR3: CASSLRSGSSNEQFF; DNA: TGTGCCAGCAGCTTAAGGAGCGGGAGTAGCAATGAGCAGTTCTTC
D: .; size: .; J: TRBJ1-2; V: TRBV30; CDR3: CAWSVLDSRGYGYTF; DNA: TGTGCCTGGAGTGTACTTGACTCTCGGGGCTATGGCTACACCTTC
D: .; size: .; J: TRBJ1-1; V: TRBV13; CDR3: CASSLGGIGVGEAFF; DNA: TGTGCCAGCAGCTTGGGGGGTATTGGGGTCGGGGAAGCTTTCTTT